This TCR beta chain was observed in a study of quantifying T cell responses using KT2 cells. For the study at large: TCR alpha and beta constant-region primers primed reverse transcription of RNA. A predetermined fluorescence threshold ended the second PCR, run as a qPCR.

Unfractionated PBMC were spiked with known numbers of KT2 clone cells. Different KT2-to-PBMC ratios were created with a constant PBMC count. The germline gives CDR1 SEHNR, CDR2 FQNEAQ (reference sequence). CDR3 size: 13 residues. V dropped 6 bases and J dropped 3 bases, with 12 bases sitting between them. The cDNA 3' end received a ligated oligonucleotide with a UMI. First-round PCR used 3 to 4 cycles and beta primers RC1.1 and RC1.2 covering TRBC1 and TRBC2. TCR alpha and beta chains were handled separately starting at the second PCR. TCRdb re-called the UMI-ligation and nested PCR reads through MiXCR, storing one row per CDR3 protein. The table records fewer than 60,000 distinct CDR3 sequences, approximately 10% of them present only once.

This sequence originates from a human donor. The specimen was PBMCs spiked with cells of the T cell clone KT2. The chain couples TRBV7-9 to TRBJ2-7; the D is unclear. CDR3 sequence reads: CASRPHPDYEQYF. DNA of the CDR3: TGTGCCAGCAGGCCTCACCCCGACTACGAGCAGTACTTC.